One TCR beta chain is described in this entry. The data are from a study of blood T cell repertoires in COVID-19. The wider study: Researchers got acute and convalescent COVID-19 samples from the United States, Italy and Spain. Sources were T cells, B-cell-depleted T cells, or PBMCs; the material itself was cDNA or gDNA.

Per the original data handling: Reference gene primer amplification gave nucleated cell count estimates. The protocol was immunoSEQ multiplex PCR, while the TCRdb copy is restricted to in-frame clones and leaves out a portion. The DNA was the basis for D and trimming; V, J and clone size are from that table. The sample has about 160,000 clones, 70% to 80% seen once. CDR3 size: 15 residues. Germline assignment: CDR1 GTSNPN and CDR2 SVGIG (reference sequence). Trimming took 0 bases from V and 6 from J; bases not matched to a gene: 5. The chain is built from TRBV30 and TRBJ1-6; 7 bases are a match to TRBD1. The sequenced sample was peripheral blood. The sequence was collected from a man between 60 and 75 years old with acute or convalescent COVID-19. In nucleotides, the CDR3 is TGTGCCTGGAGTGTAAGGTCAGGGGGTAATTCACCCCTCCACTTT. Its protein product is CAWSVRSGGNSPLHF.